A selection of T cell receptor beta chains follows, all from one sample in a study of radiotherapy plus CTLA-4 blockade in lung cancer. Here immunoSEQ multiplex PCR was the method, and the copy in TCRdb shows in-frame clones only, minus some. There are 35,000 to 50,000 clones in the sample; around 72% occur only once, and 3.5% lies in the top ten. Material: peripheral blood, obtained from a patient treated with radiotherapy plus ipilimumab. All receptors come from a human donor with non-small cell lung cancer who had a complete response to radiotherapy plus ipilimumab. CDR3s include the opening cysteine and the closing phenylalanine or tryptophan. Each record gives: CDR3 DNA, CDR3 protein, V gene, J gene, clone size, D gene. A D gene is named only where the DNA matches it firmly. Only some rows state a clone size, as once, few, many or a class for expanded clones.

CDR3nt: TGCGCCAGCGGCCCCGGAACAGAAGCTAATTCACCCCTCCACTTT; CDR3aa: CASGPGTEANSPLHF; v_gene: TRBV5-1; j_gene: TRBJ1-6; abundance: -; d_gene: -
CDR3nt: TGTGCCAGCAGCGCAGGTAACAGGGATTCAACTGAAGCTTTCTTT; CDR3aa: CASSAGNRDSTEAFF; v_gene: TRBV9; j_gene: TRBJ1-1; abundance: -; d_gene: -
CDR3nt: TGCGCCAGCAGCCGGGGGGATAATAGCAATCAGCCCCAGCATTTT; CDR3aa: CASSRGDNSNQPQHF; v_gene: TRBV5-1; j_gene: TRBJ1-5; abundance: -; d_gene: -
CDR3nt: TGCGCCAGCAGTGAAGGGACAGGGGGCCATCAGCCCCAGCATTTT; CDR3aa: CASSEGTGGHQPQHF; v_gene: TRBV10-2; j_gene: TRBJ1-5; abundance: -; d_gene: TRBD1
CDR3nt: TGTGCCAGCTCACCAGGACAGGGAACAAGCTACGAGCAGTACTTC; CDR3aa: CASSPGQGTSYEQYF; v_gene: TRBV18; j_gene: TRBJ2-7; abundance: -; d_gene: TRBD1
CDR3nt: TGTGCCAGCAGCTCCCCTAGCTCAAAAAACATTCAGTACTTC; CDR3aa: CASSSPSSKNIQYF; v_gene: TRBV11-2; j_gene: TRBJ2-4; abundance: -; d_gene: -
CDR3nt: TGTGCCATCTCGACAGCTACTAACTATGGCTACACCTTC; CDR3aa: CAISTATNYGYTF; v_gene: TRBV7-9; j_gene: TRBJ1-2; abundance: few; d_gene: -
CDR3nt: TGCGCCAGCAGCTTGGCCCCTCGGGCAGGGGGCGACGAGCAGTACTTC; CDR3aa: CASSLAPRAGGDEQYF; v_gene: TRBV5-1; j_gene: TRBJ2-7; abundance: -; d_gene: TRBD1
CDR3nt: TGCGCCAGCACCCTCAGACCGGGACAGGGGAACTCCTACGAGCAGTACTTC; CDR3aa: CASTLRPGQGNSYEQYF; v_gene: TRBV5-1; j_gene: TRBJ2-7; abundance: -; d_gene: TRBD1
CDR3nt: TGCGCCAGCAGCCCACAGAACCTCCGGGGGGGTATTGGTGGCTACACCTTC; CDR3aa: CASSPQNLRGGIGGYTF; v_gene: TRBV4-1; j_gene: TRBJ1-2; abundance: -; d_gene: -
CDR3nt: TGTGCCAGCAGCGTCTCCGGTATTACAGGGCCCCAAGAGACCCAGTACTTC; CDR3aa: CASSVSGITGPQETQYF; v_gene: TRBV9; j_gene: TRBJ2-5; abundance: -; d_gene: -
CDR3nt: TGTGCCAGCAGTTTGTCCAGGTCCAATCAGCCCCAGCATTTT; CDR3aa: CASSLSRSNQPQHF; v_gene: TRBV27; j_gene: TRBJ1-5; abundance: -; d_gene: -
CDR3nt: TGCGCCAGCAGCCAAAAAGGGGGGGCGCGAGACACTGAAGCTTTCTTT; CDR3aa: CASSQKGGARDTEAFF; v_gene: TRBV5-1; j_gene: TRBJ1-1; abundance: once; d_gene: -
CDR3nt: TGTGCCAGTAGTATGCGGACAGCGACCCAAGAGACCCAGTACTTC; CDR3aa: CASSMRTATQETQYF; v_gene: TRBV19; j_gene: TRBJ2-5; abundance: -; d_gene: -